These T cell receptor beta chains were read from a single sample in a study of cytomegalovirus exposure and HLA in healthy donors. The protocol was immunoSEQ multiplex PCR, while the TCRdb copy is restricted to in-frame clones and leaves out a portion. Altogether 100,000 to 150,000 clones are present, roughly 74% being singletons, with the ten largest covering roughly 4%. The sequenced sample was PBMCs. The receptors were gathered from a man in his forties in good health and CMV-seronegative. CDR3s include the opening cysteine and the closing phenylalanine or tryptophan. Each record gives: D gene, clone size, J gene, V gene, CDR3 DNA, CDR3 protein. D genes are given only for firm matches. Rows give clone size only sometimes, using once, few, many, or a class for an expanded clone.

d_gene: .; abundance: .; j_gene: TRBJ1-5; v_gene: TRBV5-1; CDR3nt: TGCGCCAGCAGCTTGGACGAGGGTGGTCAGCCCCAGCATTTT; CDR3aa: CASSLDEGGQPQHF
d_gene: .; abundance: .; j_gene: TRBJ1-5; v_gene: TRBV7-6; CDR3nt: TGTGCCAGCAGCCGTAACGGGAGGCAGCCCCAGCATTTT; CDR3aa: CASSRNGRQPQHF
d_gene: TRBD1; abundance: .; j_gene: TRBJ1-1; v_gene: TRBV7-2; CDR3nt: TGTGCCAGCAGCTTGGGACAGCTAGTGACTGAAGCTTTCTTT; CDR3aa: CASSLGQLVTEAFF
d_gene: .; abundance: .; j_gene: TRBJ2-7; v_gene: TRBV13; CDR3nt: TGTGCCAGCAGCTCTGAGAGCTCCTACGAGCAGTACTTC; CDR3aa: CASSSESSYEQYF
d_gene: .; abundance: .; j_gene: TRBJ2-7; v_gene: TRBV7-6; CDR3nt: TGTGCCAGCAGCTTACTCCCGAATCAGGCTGGGTACGAGCAGTACTTC; CDR3aa: CASSLLPNQAGYEQYF
d_gene: TRBD1; abundance: .; j_gene: TRBJ2-4; v_gene: TRBV7-9; CDR3nt: TGTGCCAGCAGCCCCAGGGGAGGGGACAGGGATGGGGCCAAAAACATTCAGTACTTC; CDR3aa: CASSPRGGDRDGAKNIQYF
d_gene: TRBD1; abundance: .; j_gene: TRBJ1-2; v_gene: TRBV7-8; CDR3nt: TGTGCCAGCAGCTTAGCGACAGGGGACGGCTACACCTTC; CDR3aa: CASSLATGDGYTF
d_gene: TRBD1; abundance: few; j_gene: TRBJ2-2; v_gene: TRBV7-9; CDR3nt: TGTGCCAGCGGACAGGGACCGCTAAACACCGGGGAGCTGTTTTTT; CDR3aa: CASGQGPLNTGELFF
d_gene: .; abundance: .; j_gene: TRBJ1-3; v_gene: TRBV7-9; CDR3nt: TGTGCCAGCAGCTCTGGGGGGACTTCGGGAAACACCATATATTTT; CDR3aa: CASSSGGTSGNTIYF
d_gene: .; abundance: .; j_gene: TRBJ2-6; v_gene: TRBV5-4; CDR3nt: TGTGCCAGCAGCTTGCTTCGTGGGGCCAACGTCCTGACTTTC; CDR3aa: CASSLLRGANVLTF
d_gene: TRBD1; abundance: .; j_gene: TRBJ2-2; v_gene: TRBV11-3; CDR3nt: TGTGCCAGCAGCTCCCACGGACAGGGGGCTGCCGGGGAGCTGTTTTTT; CDR3aa: CASSSHGQGAAGELFF
d_gene: .; abundance: few; j_gene: TRBJ2-4; v_gene: TRBV5-5; CDR3nt: TGTGCCAGCAGCATCCCAGTGGGGGCGGCCAAAAACATTCAGTACTTC; CDR3aa: CASSIPVGAAKNIQYF
d_gene: .; abundance: .; j_gene: TRBJ1-1; v_gene: TRBV5-1; CDR3nt: TGCGCCAGCAGCTTGCAGGCAACGAGCACTGAAGCTTTCTTT; CDR3aa: CASSLQATSTEAFF
d_gene: TRBD1; abundance: .; j_gene: TRBJ2-5; v_gene: TRBV4-3; CDR3nt: TGCGCCAGCAGCCAGGGGACAGGGGGCTTGGAGACCCAGTACTTC; CDR3aa: CASSQGTGGLETQYF
d_gene: .; abundance: .; j_gene: TRBJ2-3; v_gene: TRBV18; CDR3nt: TGTGCCAGCTCACCAGGCTCAGATACGCAGTATTTT; CDR3aa: CASSPGSDTQYF
d_gene: .; abundance: few; j_gene: TRBJ1-1; v_gene: TRBV6-6; CDR3nt: TGTGCCAGCAGTTACGGCAGGGGCCAAATGAACACTGAAGCTTTCTTT; CDR3aa: CASSYGRGQMNTEAFF
d_gene: .; abundance: .; j_gene: TRBJ1-1; v_gene: TRBV6-5; CDR3nt: TGTGCCAGCAGTTACGGGGAGATGACTGAAGCTTTCTTT; CDR3aa: CASSYGEMTEAFF
d_gene: TRBD1; abundance: .; j_gene: TRBJ2-1; v_gene: TRBV6-1; CDR3nt: TGTGCCAGCAGTCGTATGGACAGGGCTGACAATGAGCAGTTCTTC; CDR3aa: CASSRMDRADNEQFF
d_gene: TRBD1; abundance: .; j_gene: TRBJ2-7; v_gene: TRBV7-2; CDR3nt: TGTGCCAGCAGCTTACGACAGGGAAGCGAGCAGTACTTC; CDR3aa: CASSLRQGSEQYF
d_gene: TRBD1; abundance: .; j_gene: TRBJ1-6; v_gene: TRBV7-2; CDR3nt: TGTGCCAGCAGCTTTGGCCGACAGGGAGTATCACCCCTCCACTTT; CDR3aa: CASSFGRQGVSPLHF
d_gene: TRBD1; abundance: .; j_gene: TRBJ1-6; v_gene: TRBV4-1; CDR3nt: TGCGCCAGCAGCCAAGATAGGGGGACAGGGGATTCACCCCTCCACTTT; CDR3aa: CASSQDRGTGDSPLHF
d_gene: TRBD1; abundance: .; j_gene: TRBJ2-7; v_gene: TRBV11-2; CDR3nt: TGTGCCAGCAGCTTATCGGGACAGGAGGCCTACGAGCAGTACTTC; CDR3aa: CASSLSGQEAYEQYF
d_gene: .; abundance: .; j_gene: TRBJ1-5; v_gene: TRBV29-1; CDR3nt: TGCAGCGCCCGAGGGGGGGGCAATCAGCCCCAGCATTTT; CDR3aa: CSARGGGNQPQHF
d_gene: .; abundance: .; j_gene: TRBJ2-7; v_gene: TRBV6-5; CDR3nt: TGTGCCAGCAGTTCGGACAGCCCCTACGAGCAGTACTTC; CDR3aa: CASSSDSPYEQYF
d_gene: TRBD1; abundance: .; j_gene: TRBJ1-1; v_gene: TRBV10-3; CDR3nt: TGTGCCATCAGCCAAATGAGACAGGGAAAGACGAACACTGAAGCTTTCTTT; CDR3aa: CAISQMRQGKTNTEAFF
d_gene: .; abundance: few; j_gene: TRBJ1-1; v_gene: TRBV4-3; CDR3nt: TGCGCCAGCAGCCAAGATACCAGGTCTTTGCCTGAAGCTTTCTTT; CDR3aa: CASSQDTRSLPEAFF
d_gene: .; abundance: .; j_gene: TRBJ1-6; v_gene: TRBV12-5; CDR3nt: TGTGCTAGTGGTCTGCAGAGGGAATCACCCCTCCACTTT; CDR3aa: CASGLQRESPLHF
d_gene: TRBD1; abundance: .; j_gene: TRBJ2-3; v_gene: TRBV13; CDR3nt: TGTGCCAGCAGCGACAGGGATGATACGCAGTATTTT; CDR3aa: CASSDRDDTQYF
d_gene: .; abundance: .; j_gene: TRBJ2-2; v_gene: TRBV7-3; CDR3nt: TGTGCCAGCAGTCCCCCGACTTCCGGGGAGCTGTTTTTT; CDR3aa: CASSPPTSGELFF
d_gene: .; abundance: .; j_gene: TRBJ1-2; v_gene: TRBV29-1; CDR3nt: TGCAGCGTGACGGACAGTGCCTATGGCTACACCTTC; CDR3aa: CSVTDSAYGYTF
d_gene: .; abundance: .; j_gene: TRBJ1-5; v_gene: TRBV2; CDR3nt: TGTGCCAGCAGTGTACAGGCCCTAAATCAGCCCCAGCATTTT; CDR3aa: CASSVQALNQPQHF